Listed below are T cell receptor beta chains from one sample, sequenced in a study of radiation and T cells in renal cell carcinoma. Here immunoSEQ multiplex PCR was the method, and the copy in TCRdb shows in-frame clones only, minus some. This sample has around 94,000 clones; 85% occur once, and the top ten carry roughly a tenth. The specimen comprised blood, sampled from a patient whose treatment included radiotherapy and nephrectomy. These receptors all stem from a middle-aged man with renal cell carcinoma. Both conserved end residues are trimmed from each CDR3.

v_call	j_call	cdr3_aa
TRBV2	TRBJ2-5	ASSPTLGTQY
TRBV27	TRBJ2-2	ASSFTGANTGELF
TRBV7-6	TRBJ2-7	ASSRTSGTILSYEQY
TRBV18	TRBJ2-7	ASSPERTGSYEQY
TRBV7-9	TRBJ2-7	ASSSGTSGGLYEQY
TRBV18	TRBJ2-2	ASSPRTSGLSNTGELF
TRBV12-5	TRBJ2-5	ASGSTWQRGGLETQY
TRBV9	TRBJ1-1	ASSAGHKNTEAF
TRBV6-1	TRBJ2-3	ASRRGGESTDTQY
TRBV30	TRBJ2-1	AESGTGLYNEQF
TRBV28	TRBJ2-7	ASSLIDSYYEQY
TRBV10-3	TRBJ2-6	AIGEGISGANVLT
TRBV14	TRBJ2-2	ASSQARGAYTGELF
TRBV5-1	TRBJ2-1	ASSFQGLNEQF
TRBV29-1	TRBJ1-1	SLGGGRGTEAF
TRBV2	TRBJ1-3	ASSGSGFRGNTIY
TRBV18	TRBJ1-4	ASQGATNEKLF
TRBV7-2	TRBJ1-5	ASSLVLSNQPQH
TRBV14	TRBJ1-1	ASSQDSRGAGDEAF
TRBV4-2	TRBJ2-7	ASSQDQLSSLAGIEQY
TRBV9	TRBJ2-1	ASSAQGTSGRAGEQF
TRBV7-6	TRBJ2-3	ASSLFGNQLGTDTQY
TRBV21-1	TRBJ2-7	ASSKVPYEQY
TRBV7-9	TRBJ2-1	ASSFSGTGVNNEQF